This T cell receptor beta chain was identified in a study of vaccination effects on CD4 cells after COVID-19. This CDR3 has 16 amino acids. V shed 1 base and J shed 0 bases, with 12 bases lying between them. Per the germline V gene, CDR1 is SEHNR and CDR2 is FQNEAQ (reference sequence). TCRdb keeps only in-frame clones here, not all; method: immunoSEQ multiplex PCR. The sample consists of roughly 41,000 clones, less than 70% of them appearing once. On this clone: Antigen specificity is unknown.

Study results and caveats: Relatively few convalescent patients took part in the study, which had no early post-infection timepoints.

Using viral peptide pools, the ViraFEST assay grew out antigen-specific CD4+ T cells prior to sequencing. Following a 10-day culture, CD4+ T cells were purified. Vaccinated recipients, who were negative for nucleocapsid antibodies, had no history of SARS-CoV-2 infection. Cultures got half-medium changes with IL-2 on days 3 and 7. Specimen: CD4+ T cells from PBMCs cultured with HCoV-OC43 spike peptides, collected before COVID-19 vaccination. Subset meaning: HCoV-OC43 spike overlapping peptide pool stimulation. This rearrangement joins TRBV7-9 to TRBJ1-1; TRBD1 is a possible D gene (5 bases). This receptor was identified in a human donor who received a COVID-19 vaccine. The CDR3 DNA is TGTGCCAGCAGCTTAGGGGGACGGATCATGAACACTGAAGCTTTCTTT. This sequence encodes CASSLGGRIMNTEAFF. The full variable domain, completed using reference TRBV7-9 and TRBJ1-1, is DTGVSQNPRHKITKRGQNVTFRCDPISEHNRLYWYRQTLGQGPEFLTYFQNEAQLEKSRLLSDRFSAERPKGSFSTLEIQRTEQGDSAMYLCASSLGGRIMNTEAFFGQGTRLTVV.